A single sample gave rise to the 10 T cell receptor beta chains below, sequenced in a study of CXCR3-negative and CXCR3-positive naive CD8 T cells. 5' RACE with UMI labels generated the TRB cDNA libraries. TCRdb re-called the 5' RACE reads; every CDR3 protein appears as one record, without DNA. The table lists thousands of distinct CDR3 sequences, with around 1.5% in the top ten. Material: naive CXCR3- CD8+ T cells from blood. Subset: CD45RO-CCR7+CD27+CD95- naive CD8+ T cells lacking CXCR3 (TNR3-). The receptor source for this set is a human donor in good health. Some clones in this sample may be carry-over from other donors' samples.

The V gene is TRBV14, the J gene TRBJ2-7; no DNA is available, so the TRBD1 call from TCRdb remains unchecked. The germline gives CDR1 SGHDN, CDR2 FVKESK. The CDR3 loop spans 15 amino acids. CDR3 residues: CASSQETGYSYEQYF.

V and J are TRBV7-2 and TRBJ2-3; TCRdb picks TRBD2, but there is no DNA to check that call. The length of the CDR3 is 18 residues. The germline V gene has CDR1 SGHTA and CDR2 FQGNSA. The CDR3 region is CASSLASTSGRARDTQYF.

This sequence joins TRBV21-1 and TRBJ2-2. TRBV21-1 is labeled a pseudogene. The CDR3 is made up of 13 amino acids. The chain's CDR3 is CASSKANTGELFF.

The chain carries TRBV10-2 and TRBJ2-1. The CDR3 has 11 residues. Germline loops: CDR1 WSHSY, CDR2 SAAADI. The CDR3 loop is CASTLDNEQFF.

Its frequency marks this clonotype as medium-sized (0.01 to 0.1%). The chain combines TRBV29-1 with TRBJ2-7; TCRdb proposes TRBD1, but this gene call is untestable without DNA. CDR3 length: 13 amino acids. Germline CDR1 and CDR2: SQVTM and ANQGSEA. The CDR3 sequence is CSVVGQGGYEQYF.

This chain joins TRBV5-1 and TRBJ2-5; TCRdb proposes TRBD1, but this gene call is untestable without DNA. CDR3 size: 14 residues. In germline, CDR1 is SGHRS, CDR2 YFSETQ. The CDR3 loop is CASSQGQHQETQYF.

This clonotype ranks as medium-sized in terms of frequency. The rearrangement uses TRBV7-9 and TRBJ1-1; absent DNA, TCRdb's TRBD1 call cannot be checked. This CDR3 is built from 12 residues. Germline values: CDR1 SEHNR, CDR2 FQNEAQ (reference sequence). The CDR3 is CASSPGATEAFF.

This chain links TRBV2 with TRBJ2-7. In germline, CDR1 is SNHLY, CDR2 FYNNEI. CDR3 size: 13 residues. Here the CDR3 reads CASSGDRSYEQYF. Drawing the rest from reference TRBV2 and TRBJ2-7, the complete variable domain is EPEVTQTPSHQVTQMGQEVILRCVPISNHLYFYWYRQILGQKVEFLVSFYNNEISEKSEIFDDQFSVERPDGSNFTLKIRSTKLEDSAMYFCASSGDRSYEQYFGPGTRLTVT.

J is TRBJ2-1 and V is TRBV29-1; the TRBD2 assignment by TCRdb is unverifiable without DNA. The CDR3 extends over 16 amino acids. CDR1 is SQVTM, CDR2 ANQGSEA, per germline. The CDR3 sequence is CSVEDPWETSSNEQFF.

The chain is built from TRBV5-5 and TRBJ1-1; the TRBD1 assignment by TCRdb is unverifiable without DNA. The CDR3 is 13 residues long. Germline V gives CDR1 SGHKS, CDR2 YYEKEE (reference sequence). This CDR3 is CASSFRQPNEAFF.